Below, one T cell receptor beta chain is given with its context. Its cognate antigen is unknown. This sample is drawn from a study of cytotoxic CD8 clonotypes in ibrutinib-treated CLL. TCRdb keeps only in-frame clones here, not all; method: immunoSEQ multiplex PCR. The sample has approximately 30,000 clones; more than 60% are singletons. The authors obtained around 2 micrograms of genomic DNA from cryopreserved PBMCs for TCR beta libraries. CDR3 size: 14 residues. With 5 bases removed from V and 8 bases from J, the gap between germline ends came to 18 bases. Germline assignment: CDR1 LNHNV and CDR2 YYDKDF (reference sequence). Study outcomes and limitations: Few clonotypes were public, and these shrank or held steady under treatment.

The sequence came from a human donor with chronic lymphocytic leukemia. Sequencing used PBMCs, obtained after 24 months of ibrutinib treatment. J is TRBJ1-2 and V is TRBV15; D remains unclear. The CDR3 DNA is TGTGCCACCAGCTCTACGAGGTGGACGGGGGGCTACACCTTC. This translates into CATSSTRWTGGYTF. The variable domain in full, completed from reference TRBV15 and TRBJ1-2, reads DAMVIQNPRYQVTQFGKPVTLSCSQTLNHNVMYWYQQKSSQAPKLLFHYYDKDFNNEADTPDNFQSRRPNTSFCFLDIRSPGLGDTAMYLCATSSTRWTGGYTFGSGTRLTVV.